These 31 T cell receptor beta chains were all obtained from the same sample, sequenced in a study of breast tumors, draining lymph nodes, adjacent tissues. MiXCR, applied by TCRdb to the multiplex PCR reads, yields one record per CDR3 protein. The top ten clones hold 2.3% of a sample with about 140,000 distinct CDR3 sequences, approximately 30% of them seen once. Axillary draining lymph nodes of breast cancer patients supplied the node samples. The source material was axillary lymph node tissue. Receptors were obtained from a female donor with breast cancer. Some clones in this sample may be carry-over from other donors' samples.

The sample holds many counts of this clonotype. The chain is built from TRBV6-2 or TRBV6-3 and TRBJ1-6; D call uncertain. Germline-derived CDR1 and CDR2 are MNHEY and SVGEGT. The CDR3 runs to 13 residues. Trimming left V 6 bases short and J 15 bases short, with 18 bases between. The CDR3: CASSYPDPSNLHF. CDR3 coding DNA: TGTGCCAGCAGCTATCCAGACCCTTCGAACCTCCACTTT.

V usage is TRBV19 and J usage is TRBJ2-7; 8 nucleotides agree with TRBD2. Looked up from germline, CDR1 is LNHDA and CDR2 is SQIVND (reference sequence). The trim removed 3 bases at V and 3 bases at J, leaving 4 bases unmatched. This CDR3 is built from 14 residues. The CDR3 DNA reads TGTGCCAGTAGTATGGGACTAGTGGGCTACGAGCAGTACTTC. This sequence encodes CASSMGLVGYEQYF.

A word on this clonotype: A clone one base away is much larger, so this may be a read error. The chain is built from TRBV3-1 and TRBJ2-2; the D is unclear. Trimming took 0 bases from V and 1 from J, leaving 15 bases between them. Germline V gene data show CDR1 as LGHDT and CDR2 as YNNKEL (reference sequence). The CDR3 length is 18 residues. CDR3 in amino acids: CASSQERLTRMNTGELFF. The CDR3 nucleotides read TGTGCCAGCAGCCAAGAAAGACTTACCCGAATGAACACCGGGGAGCTGTTTTTT.

The chain uses TRBV12-3 or TRBV12-4 and TRBJ2-7; either TRBD1 or TRBD2 may fit D (5 bases each). The CDR3 is 14 amino acids. Trimming removed 2 bases at V and 6 bases at J, with 14 bases between. CDR3: CASSLPRTGAEQYF. CDR3 nucleotide sequence: TGTGCCAGCAGTTTACCGCGTACCGGGGCCGAGCAGTACTTC.

This clonotype was recorded at least ten times. The rearrangement uses TRBV5-1 and TRBJ2-5; 7 positions match TRBD1. Losses at the gene ends were 0 bases for V and 3 bases for J; bases not matched to a gene: 2. Germline V lookup: CDR1 SGHRS, CDR2 YFSETQ. The CDR3 is 14 amino acids. CDR3 nucleotide sequence: TGCGCCAGCAGCTTGGTTGGGACAGAAGAGACCCAGTACTTC. This gives the protein CASSLVGTEETQYF.

Comments on this clonotype: A much bigger clone sits one base away, suggesting this may be a read error. The J gene is TRBJ1-2, the V gene TRBV30; weak D call: TRBD1 (5 bases). In germline, CDR1 is GTSNPN, CDR2 SVGIG (reference sequence). The CDR3 is made up of 13 amino acids. With 8 bases removed from V and 6 bases from J, the gap between germline ends came to 19 bases. The CDR3 DNA reads TGTGCCCGGGAATTCCGGGACTTCCATGGCTACACCTTC. Residues: CAREFRDFHGYTF.

This clonotype has ten or more counts. The CDR3 sequence: CASTWGGANTGELFF. As DNA, the CDR3 is TGTGCCAGCACCTGGGGGGGGGCTAACACCGGGGAGCTGTTTTTT. The chain joins TRBV9 to TRBJ2-2, with D perhaps TRBD2 (7 bases). The CDR3 covers 15 residues. Germline CDR1 and CDR2: SGDLS and YYNGEE. Trimming shortened V by 6 bases and J by 2 bases, and 14 bases separated the two germline ends.

This clonotype was picked up many times. The rearrangement joins TRBV12-5 to TRBJ1-2; 7 nucleotides agree with TRBD1. CDR1 LGHNT and CDR2 FRNRAP come from the germline V gene. The CDR3 spans 12 residues. The trim removed 5 bases at V and 8 bases at J, leaving 5 bases unmatched. The CDR3 nucleotides read TGTGCTAGTGGTCTCTGGACAGGCGGCTACACCTTC. Translation: CASGLWTGGYTF.

Comment on this clonotype: With a much larger clone just one base away, this may be a read error. The CDR3 ends on some other residue instead of the conserved phenylalanine or tryptophan, so this is likely a read error. The chain couples TRBV20-1 to TRBJ1-2; no clear D. Germline CDR1 is DFQATT and CDR2 is SNEGSKA (reference sequence). The CDR3 loop spans 17 amino acids. Trimming left V 1 base short and J 7 bases short, with 25 bases between. The CDR3 sequence: CSARVGQEPPQRGGYTS. CDR3 bases: TGCAGTGCTAGAGTAGGTCAAGAGCCCCCCCAGCGCGGTGGCTACACCTCC.

This clonotype has at least ten counts. V and J are TRBV6-2 or TRBV6-3 and TRBJ2-7; tentatively, D is TRBD2 (5 bases). V lost 0 bases, J lost 7 bases, and 10 bases lay in between. CDR3 size: 13 residues. Germline V lookup: CDR1 MNHEY, CDR2 SVGEGT. The chain's CDR3 is CASSYSSGVEQYV. The CDR3 region has the DNA TGTGCCAGCAGTTACTCTTCCGGGGTTGAGCAGTACGTC.

This sequence joins TRBV7-3 and TRBJ2-1; 10 bases map to TRBD2. CDR3 size: 16 residues. From germline, CDR1 is SGHTA and CDR2 FQGTGA. With V trimmed by 0 bases and J by 8 bases, 7 bases remained unmatched. The CDR3 coding sequence is TGTGCCAGCAGCTTAACATCAGCAGCGGGGGGGGATGAGCAGTTCTTC. As protein: CASSLTSAAGGDEQFF.

In regard to this clonotype: A junction boundary mismatches the germline segment, possibly from a read error. CDR3 DNA: TGTGCCGGCAGCTCCTCCGGGACAGGGGGCTACGAGCAGCACTTC. Translated: CAGSSSGTGGYEQHF. This chain uses TRBV7-2 with TRBJ2-5; the match to TRBD1 covers 12 bases. The germline gives CDR1 SGHTA, CDR2 FQGNSA. The CDR3 is 15 residues long.

This clonotype was recorded at least ten times. This chain uses TRBV5-8 with TRBJ1-3, with 7 positions matching TRBD1. The germline V gene encodes CDR1 SGHTS and CDR2 YDEGEE. The CDR3 length is 14 residues. V shed 4 bases, J shed 8 bases, and the junction held 9 bases outside the gene matches. The CDR3 protein is CASSPVDREDTIYF. In DNA, the CDR3 is TGTGCCAGCAGCCCTGTCGACAGGGAAGACACCATATATTTT.

This clonotype was observed many times. V usage is TRBV10-3 and J usage is TRBJ2-7, with 9 bases identical to TRBD1. The CDR3 is 14 amino acids. CDR1 ENHRY and CDR2 SYGVKD come from the germline V gene. The junction had 8 bases not matched to a gene; V was cut back by 8 bases and J by 3 bases. This chain's CDR3 is CAIGPGTGRYEQYF. The CDR3 DNA reads as TGTGCCATCGGACCCGGGACAGGGCGCTACGAGCAGTACTTC.

Turning to this clonotype: This may be a read error: a much more frequent sequence differs by one nucleotide. The V gene is TRBV6-5, the J gene TRBJ1-2; D ambiguous. Between the trimmed V and J ends, which lost 5 bases and 2 bases, there was a span of 12 bases. The V gene's germline CDR1 is MNHEY and CDR2 SVGAGI. The CDR3 runs 14 residues. The CDR3 bases are TGTGCCAGCAGTCCTACCCGGGGAAACTATGGCTACACCTTC. Residues: CASSPTRGNYGYTF.

At least ten counts were recorded for this clonotype. This chain joins TRBV4-3 and TRBJ1-4, with D maybe TRBD1 (6 bases). Germline CDR1 is LGHNA and CDR2 is YSLEER. This CDR3 spans 13 amino acids. V was pared by 0 bases and J by 10 bases, with 9 bases between. DNA of the CDR3: TGCGCCAGCAGCCAAGAACGGGGGCGAAAACTGTTTTTT. It is translated as CASSQERGRKLFF.

This clonotype was counted many times. CDR3 residues: CASKGGINQPQHF. The CDR3 nucleotides are TGTGCCAGTAAAGGGGGAATCAATCAGCCCCAGCATTTT. The chain is built from TRBV27 and TRBJ1-5; possibly TRBD1 for D (6 bases). The CDR3 is 13 amino acids. CDR1 and CDR2 from the germline V gene are MNHEY and SMNVEV (reference sequence). Trimming removed 9 bases from V and 3 bases from J, with 12 bases in between.

The chain is built from TRBV7-3 and TRBJ1-1; 8 bases fit TRBD1. The V segment lost 0 bases and the J segment 1 base; nucleotides outside the gene matches: 4. The CDR3 covers 16 residues. Germline V lookup: CDR1 SGHTA, CDR2 FQGTGA. CDR3 protein: CASSLTSGQGNTEAFF. The CDR3 nucleotides are TGTGCCAGCAGCTTAACCTCCGGACAGGGGAACACTGAAGCTTTCTTT.

Comment on this clonotype: A read error is possible here, since a much larger clone lies one base away. This chain links TRBV3-2 with TRBJ2-3; no DNA check was done on the table's D call, TRBD2. TRBV3-2 has pseudogene status. The CDR3 totals 14 residues. CDR3 sequence reads: CASRRRGDTDAQYF. CDR3 sequence (DNA): TGTGCCAGCAGACGGCGGGGGGACACAGATGCGCAGTATTTT.

To note about this clonotype: A much larger clone differs by one base, so this may be a read error. Lacking the conserved final phenylalanine or tryptophan, this CDR3 likely reflects a read error. The DNA is omitted, as the CDR3 cannot be located on it reliably, and the CDR3 follows TCRdb's listing. V usage is TRBV7-9 and J usage is TRBJ1-2; the table's D gene call, TRBD1, was not cross checked with the DNA. The germline gives CDR1 SEHNR, CDR2 FQNEAQ (reference sequence). The CDR3 contains 15 residues when both ends are counted. CDR3 loop: CASSLGTGRHYGYPL.

This clonotype was seen repeatedly, ten times or more. The chain recombines TRBV7-9 with TRBJ2-4; D not resolved. Deletions cut 1 base from V and 4 bases from J, with 11 bases between. Looked up from germline, CDR1 is SEHNR and CDR2 is FQNEAQ (reference sequence). The CDR3 runs 15 residues. The CDR3 region is CASSLDGTTKNIQYF. CDR3 coding DNA: TGTGCCAGCAGCTTAGACGGCACTACTAAAAACATTCAGTACTTC.

This clonotype was counted many times. The chain has TRBV7-2 and TRBJ2-5; perhaps D is TRBD1 or TRBD2 (6 bases each). The CDR3 length is 14 residues. CDR1 and CDR2 from the germline V gene are SGHTA and FQGNSA. V was clipped by 6 bases and J by 1 base, with 12 bases between them. This CDR3 reads CASRTGGTQETQYF. CDR3 DNA sequence: TGTGCCAGCAGGACCGGGGGCACCCAAGAGACCCAGTACTTC.

There are many counts of this clonotype. The J gene is TRBJ1-3, the V gene TRBV6-4; perhaps TRBD1 as D (5 bases). The length of the CDR3 is 16 residues. Germline CDR1 and CDR2: MRHNA and SNTAGT. The ends were cut back, 5 bases at V and 3 bases at J, with 17 bases in the middle. The CDR3 bases are TGTGCCAGCAGTCACCCCCCGAGGCAGGGTGGAAACACCATATATTTT. This encodes CASSHPPRQGGNTIYF.

This clonotype was seen repeatedly, ten times or more. This rearrangement joins TRBV11-2 to TRBJ2-7, with TRBD2 identical over 9 bases. The CDR3 extends over 15 amino acids. J was trimmed by 0 bases and V by 4 bases; bases with no gene match: 4. Germline CDR1 and CDR2: SGHAT and FQNNGV. The DNA for the CDR3 is TGTGCCAGCAGCTCGCGGGGGGGGACCTCCTACGAGCAGTACTTC. This encodes CASSSRGGTSYEQYF.

This clonotype came up a few times. The genes are TRBV28 and TRBJ1-2; no clear D. The V gene's germline CDR1 is MDHEN and CDR2 SYDVKM. This CDR3 is built from 15 residues. The V gene lost 5 bases and the J gene lost 0 bases, with 13 bases spanning the gap. The CDR3 here is CASSTAPVANYGYTF. For the CDR3, the DNA is TGTGCCAGCAGTACCGCCCCCGTAGCTAACTATGGCTACACCTTC.

This clonotype was seen many times. This clone may be a read error of a much larger clone one base away. The rearrangement joins TRBV9 to TRBJ1-6; D unclear. Germline V gene data show CDR1 as SGDLS and CDR2 as YYNGEE. The CDR3 consists of 15 residues. The CDR3 sequence is CASSVDGLRNSPPHF. The CDR3 bases are TGTGCCAGCAGCGTAGACGGGCTCAGGAATTCACCCCCCCACTTT.

This clonotype was seen at least ten times. The chain joins TRBV20-1 to TRBJ1-1, with a possible D match to TRBD1 (5 bases). Trimming shortened V by 7 bases and J by 1 base, and 13 bases separated the two germline ends. Germline lookup yields CDR1 DFQATT and CDR2 SNEGSKA (reference sequence). This CDR3 spans 13 amino acids. This CDR3 is CSVRREANTEAFF. In nucleotides, the CDR3 is TGCAGTGTCCGCAGGGAGGCGAACACTGAAGCTTTCTTT.

This chain connects TRBV29-1 to TRBJ2-3; TRBD2 agrees at 7 bases. CDR1 and CDR2 from the germline V gene are SQVTM and ANQGSEA. There are 13 residues in the CDR3. V shed 8 bases and J 1 base; nucleotides not matched to a gene: 6. The CDR3 DNA is TGCAGCTTTAGCGGGCCCCGCACAGATACGCAGTATTTT. It translates to CSFSGPRTDTQYF.

This clonotype was found many times. The chain carries TRBV12-3 or TRBV12-4 and TRBJ2-7; 7 bases are shared with TRBD1. CDR3 length equals 17 residues. V lost 4 bases to trimming and J lost 3 bases; unmatched junction nucleotides: 15. This CDR3 reads CASSSSLGQVEDYEQYV. As DNA, the CDR3 is TGTGCCAGCAGTTCTAGCCTTGGACAGGTAGAAGACTACGAGCAGTACGTC.

This clonotype has at least ten counts. The chain is built from TRBV7-8 and TRBJ1-3; perhaps TRBD1 as D (5 bases). With 2 bases removed from V and 3 bases from J, the gap between germline ends came to 11 bases. Per germline, CDR1 SGHVS and CDR2 FQNEAQ. The CDR3 is 15 amino acids. CDR3 sequence reads: CASSLNGGGGNTIYF. The CDR3 coding sequence is TGTGCCAGCAGCTTAAATGGGGGTGGTGGAAACACCATATATTTT.

The sample holds many counts of this clonotype. This chain links TRBV12-3 or TRBV12-4 with TRBJ2-5; 16 bases fit TRBD2. This CDR3 comprises 24 residues. Trimming removed 5 bases from V and 1 base from J; junction bases left unmatched: 25. DNA for the CDR3: TGTGCCAGCAGTCGACTCCCCTACTACAGACCCGGGACTAGCGGGGGGGCCGCCCAAGAGACCCAGTACTTC. Encoded protein: CASSRLPYYRPGTSGGAAQETQYF.